The 13 T cell receptor beta chains reported below all come from one sample, sequenced in a study of blood T cell repertoires in COVID-19 (dated by TCRdb to 2020 to 2021). Receptors were amplified or captured by the immunoSEQ multiplex PCR assay. TCRdb limited this immuneACCESS table to in-frame rearrangements with V and J called. A share of clones is missing; checked studies link under half to unresolved V genes, and the rest is unexplained. This sample is represented by approximately 250,000 clones; approximately 85% of them were singletons. The top ten clones comprise 5.5% to 6.5% of the sample. What was sequenced was peripheral blood. All receptors come from an elderly woman with COVID-19, enrolled during active disease.

The V call is TRBV10-1, the J call TRBJ2-3, with a possible D match to TRBD2 (5 bases). CDR3 length equals 16 residues. Germline lookup yields CDR1 WNHNN and CDR2 SYGVQD (reference sequence). V lost 2 bases, J lost 0 bases, and 12 bases lay in between. The CDR3, as DNA: TGCGCCAGCAGTGAGAGGAGGATTTCTAGCACAGATACGCAGTATTTT. This sequence encodes CASSERRISSTDTQYF.

The V and J genes are TRBV18 and TRBJ1-2; 8 nucleotides line up with TRBD1. V dropped 1 base and J dropped 8; count of bases not matched to a gene: 6. The CDR3 runs to 14 residues. Germline lookup yields CDR1 KGHSH and CDR2 LQKENI. The CDR3 bases are TGTGCCAGCTCACCACAATCCCGGACAGGGGGCTACACCTTC. Encoded protein: CASSPQSRTGGYTF.

This clone showed up just once. The chain links TRBV6-6 to TRBJ1-2; 7 bases agree with TRBD1. CDR1 MNHNY and CDR2 SVGAGI come from the germline V gene (reference sequence). This CDR3 has 15 residues. Trimming cost V 7 bases and J 4 bases; bases outside gene matches: 12. This CDR3 reads CASTSLQGDSYGYTF. The CDR3 nucleotides read TGTGCCAGCACCTCGCTTCAGGGGGATTCCTATGGCTACACCTTC.

This chain uses TRBV5-1 with TRBJ2-5; maybe TRBD2 (5 bases). Germline CDR1 SGHRS, CDR2 YFSETQ. Trimming shortened V by 2 bases and J by 0 bases, and 14 bases separated the two germline ends. The CDR3 is 16 residues long. The CDR3 loop is CASSLGSISYQETQYF. As DNA, the CDR3 is TGCGCCAGCAGCTTAGGGAGTATCTCGTACCAAGAGACCCAGTACTTC.

As to this clone: Other DNA sequences in this specimen translate into the identical CDR3. The chain has TRBV3-1 (or the pseudogene TRBV3-2) and TRBJ2-2; D uncertain. Trimming cost V 1 base and J 8 bases, with 5 bases left between them. From germline, CDR1 is LGHDT and CDR2 YNNKEL (reference sequence). There are 12 residues in the CDR3. The CDR3 spells CASSQVTGELFF. The CDR3 region has the DNA TGTGCCAGCAGCCAAGTTACAGGGGAGCTGTTTTTT.

This chain uses TRBV7-2 with TRBJ2-5; a weak D match, TRBD2 (6 bases). Trimming removed 5 bases from V and 4 bases from J, with 20 bases in between. In germline, CDR1 is SGHTA, CDR2 FQGNSA. The CDR3 consists of 16 residues. For the CDR3, the DNA is TGTGCCAGCAGCATCCAACCTGGAGGGTCGGGAGAGACCCAGTACTTC. Its translation is CASSIQPGGSGETQYF.

This clone came up once. V is TRBV29-1 and J is TRBJ1-1; 7 nucleotides match TRBD1. Germline CDR1 reads SQVTM; CDR2 reads ANQGSEA. The J segment lost 5 bases and the V segment lost 5 bases, leaving 5 bases of the junction unmatched. The CDR3 has 12 residues. CDR3 in DNA: TGCAGCGTTCAGGGGGTTAGGACTGAAGCTTTCTTT. This sequence encodes CSVQGVRTEAFF.

This clone occurred once. This chain uses TRBV3-1 (or the pseudogene TRBV3-2) with TRBJ1-2, with 10 bases matching TRBD1. Germline V lookup: CDR1 LGHDT, CDR2 YNNKEL (reference sequence). After removal of 5 bases from V and 5 bases from J, the junction contained 8 bases not matched to a gene. CDR3 length equals 15 residues. The CDR3 sequence is CASSNGTGAIYGYTF. CDR3 sequence (DNA): TGTGCCAGCAGCAACGGGACAGGGGCAATTTATGGCTACACCTTC.

The rearrangement joins TRBV7-2 to TRBJ2-1, with TRBD2 as a possible D gene (6 bases). Trimming stripped 5 bases from V and 6 bases from J, with 14 bases between. Germline lookup yields CDR1 SGHTA and CDR2 FQGNSA. This CDR3 has 14 amino acids. In nucleotides, the CDR3 is TGTGCCAGCAGCCCCCGGTGGGGGGTCAATGAGCAGTTCTTC. It specifies CASSPRWGVNEQFF. Full variable domain (outside the CDR3, taken from reference TRBV7-2 and TRBJ2-1): GAGVSQSPSNKVTEKGKDVELRCDPISGHTALYWYRQSLGQGLEFLIYFQGNSAPDKSGLPSDRFSAERTGGSVSTLTIQRTQQEDSAVYLCASSPRWGVNEQFFGPGTRLTVL.

The chain couples TRBV27 to TRBJ1-6; weak D call: TRBD1 (5 bases). The CDR3 totals 16 residues. Per the germline V gene, CDR1 is MNHEY and CDR2 is SMNVEV (reference sequence). Trimming took 2 bases from V and 0 from J, leaving 8 bases between them. CDR3 sequence: CASSLAGGSYNSPLHF. The CDR3 bases are TGTGCCAGCAGTTTAGCCGGGGGCTCCTATAATTCACCCCTCCACTTT.

The J gene is TRBJ2-3, the V gene TRBV10-3, with a weak D call TRBD2 (6 bases). The V and J ends lost 4 bases and 2 bases respectively, with 10 bases between them. Germline values: CDR1 ENHRY, CDR2 SYGVKD. The CDR3 runs to 14 residues. As DNA, the CDR3 is TGTGCCATCAGTGGTCGGGAGAACACAGATACGCAGTATTTT. Translating it yields CAISGRENTDTQYF.

The V gene is TRBV24-1, the J gene TRBJ2-2, with 13 bases that match TRBD2. The CDR3 length is 18 residues. The V gene's germline CDR1 is KGHDR and CDR2 SFDVKD. The V gene end was trimmed by 5 bases and the J gene end by 0 bases; junction bases not matched to a gene: 5. The CDR3 DNA reads as TGTGCCACCAGTGCTCCCGGGACTAGCGGGGCGAACACCGGGGAGCTGTTTTTT. As protein: CATSAPGTSGANTGELFF.

The chain recombines TRBV10-3 with TRBJ1-2; maybe TRBD1 (5 bases). This CDR3 has 12 residues. The V gene's germline CDR1 is ENHRY and CDR2 SYGVKD. Trimming took off 4 bases at V and 3 bases at J, with 6 bases between the two ends. The DNA for the CDR3 is TGTGCCATCAGTGGGGGGGACTATGGCTACACCTTC. Its protein is CAISGGDYGYTF.